Below are 19 T cell receptor beta chains sequenced from a single sample in a study of blood T cell repertoires in COVID-19. Libraries were prepared by immunoSEQ multiplex PCR; TCRdb keeps only in-frame clonotypes and omits some of them. This sample has tens of thousands of clones, with approximately 80% found just once. Sequencing input: peripheral blood. These receptors were obtained from a woman aged 45 to 65 with acute or convalescent COVID-19.

The rearrangement links TRBV14 to TRBJ1-3; no firm D call. The V gene lost 4 bases and the J gene lost 4 bases, with 20 bases spanning the gap. The CDR3 has 17 residues. Germline V gives CDR1 SGHDN, CDR2 FVKESK. CDR3 DNA: TGTGCCAGCAGCCGCATCCCCCTCGGGTTTTTGGGAAACACCATATATTTT. Protein: CASSRIPLGFLGNTIYF.

Only one count was recorded for this clone. The J gene is TRBJ2-7, the V gene TRBV4-1; 7 bases line up with TRBD2. The CDR3 is made up of 15 amino acids. J was trimmed by 0 bases and V by 4 bases; bases with no gene match: 6. CDR1 and CDR2 (germline): MGHRA, YSYEKL. CDR3 in amino acids: CASSRGAGVSYEQYF. DNA for the CDR3: TGCGCCAGCAGCCGCGGGGCGGGGGTCTCCTACGAGCAGTACTTC.

The rearrangement uses TRBV28 and TRBJ1-1; 8 bases align to TRBD1. Germline V gene lookup returns CDR1 MDHEN and CDR2 SYDVKM. The CDR3 length is 15 residues. The ends lost 5 bases at V and 3 bases at J; junction bases unmatched: 8. CDR3 sequence (DNA): TGTGCCAGCAGTCCAAACAGGGGGGAGGACACTGAAGCTTTCTTT. Amino acid sequence: CASSPNRGEDTEAFF.

The chain uses TRBV5-1 and TRBJ2-2; D not certain. The germline V gene has CDR1 SGHRS and CDR2 YFSETQ. Trimming took off 3 bases at V and 2 bases at J, with 8 bases between the two ends. The CDR3 contains 14 residues. CDR3 bases: TGCGCCAGCAGCTATAACACCAACACCGGGGAGCTGTTTTTT. Translation: CASSYNTNTGELFF. Based on the CDR3 plus reference TRBV5-1 and TRBJ2-2, the full variable domain is KAGVTQTPRYLIKTRGQQVTLSCSPISGHRSVSWYQQTPGQGLQFLFEYFSETQRNKGNFPGRFSGRQFSNSRSEMNVSTLELGDSALYLCASSYNTNTGELFFGEGSRLTVL.

This clone was counted between two and nine times. The J gene is TRBJ2-1, the V gene TRBV3-1 (or the pseudogene TRBV3-2), with D possibly matching TRBD2 (6 bases). There are 15 residues in the CDR3. V was pared by 3 bases and J by 4 bases, with 13 bases between. The germline CDR1 and CDR2 sequences are LGHDT and YNNKEL (reference sequence). The CDR3 sequence: CASSHDSGLYNEQFF. DNA for the CDR3: TGTGCCAGCAGCCATGATAGCGGTTTATACAATGAGCAGTTCTTC.

V usage is TRBV2 and J usage is TRBJ1-3, with a weak D call TRBD1 (6 bases). The CDR3 consists of 14 residues. Germline V lookup: CDR1 SNHLY, CDR2 FYNNEI. Trimming pared 6 bases from V and 3 bases from J, leaving 12 bases between. CDR3 region: CASRTGISGNTIYF. The CDR3 coding sequence is TGTGCCAGCAGGACAGGAATTAGTGGAAACACCATATATTTT.

This clone was detected only a few times. The chain carries TRBV29-1 and TRBJ2-5; D possibly corresponds to TRBD1 (6 bases). Per the germline V gene, CDR1 is SQVTM and CDR2 is ANQGSEA. CDR3 length equals 14 residues. Trimming stripped 7 bases from V and 1 base from J, with 16 bases between. CDR3 protein: CSGSRGNSQETQYF. For the CDR3, the DNA is TGCAGCGGCTCCAGGGGTAACTCCCAAGAGACCCAGTACTTC. Full variable domain (missing parts from reference TRBV29-1 and TRBJ2-5): SAVISQKPSRDICQRGTSLTIQCQVDSQVTMMFWYRQQPGQSLTLIATANQGSEATYESGFVIDKFPISRPNLTFSTLTVSNMSPEDSSIYLCSGSRGNSQETQYFGPGTRLLVL.

The chain uses TRBV6-6 and TRBJ1-5, with D perhaps TRBD1 (6 bases). The germline V gene encodes CDR1 MNHNY and CDR2 SVGAGI (reference sequence). Trimming removed 5 bases at V and 5 bases at J, with 13 bases between. The length of the CDR3 is 14 residues. The CDR3, as DNA: TGTGCCAGCAGTGCGCAGGGGTTAGATCAGCCCCAGCATTTT. Amino acids: CASSAQGLDQPQHF.

With regard to this clone: Within the sample, other DNA sequences also encode this same CDR3. The chain carries TRBV2 and TRBJ1-1; 7 bases map to TRBD1. From germline, CDR1 is SNHLY and CDR2 FYNNEI. Losses at the gene ends were 10 bases for V and 0 bases for J; bases not matched to a gene: 14. This CDR3 spans 16 amino acids. As DNA, the CDR3 is TGTGCCATCCGGGGAGACAGGGCCAGCATGAACACTGAAGCTTTCTTT. Translating it yields CAIRGDRASMNTEAFF.

Only one count was recorded for this clone. The chain joins TRBV9 to TRBJ2-5; TRBD2 matches at 10 bases. Trimming took 3 bases from V and 5 from J; bases not matched to a gene: 4. This CDR3 is 14 amino acids long. Germline values: CDR1 SGDLS, CDR2 YYNGEE. Written as DNA, the CDR3 is TGTGCCAGCAGCGACGGGACTAGCGCGGAGACCCAGTACTTC. It translates to CASSDGTSAETQYF.

This rearrangement joins TRBV11-2 to TRBJ1-2; D ambiguous. Per the germline V gene, CDR1 is SGHAT and CDR2 is FQNNGV. The CDR3 consists of 12 residues. The V end lost 6 bases, the J end lost 0 bases, and 5 bases lay between the germline ends. The CDR3 here is CASRHANYGYTF. CDR3 DNA sequence: TGTGCCAGCAGACACGCTAACTATGGCTACACCTTC.

The chain uses TRBV4-1 and TRBJ2-1; maybe TRBD2 (6 bases). Per germline, CDR1 MGHRA and CDR2 YSYEKL. Trimming took 0 bases from V and 3 from J, leaving 18 bases between them. The CDR3 contains 18 residues. Here the CDR3 DNA reads TGCGCCAGCAGCCAAGATCGAGCTAGCGCGAACTACTACAATGAGCAGTTCTTC. Its translation: CASSQDRASANYYNEQFF.

This chain joins TRBV2 and TRBJ1-1; the D is unclear. Trimming removed 7 bases from V and 4 bases from J, with 13 bases in between. This CDR3 region has 13 residues. Germline values: CDR1 SNHLY, CDR2 FYNNEI. Here the CDR3 reads CASTAEAPTEAFF. CDR3 DNA: TGTGCCAGCACCGCCGAGGCGCCCACTGAAGCTTTCTTT.

This clone is a singleton in its sample. This chain uses TRBV28 with TRBJ2-3; D perhaps matches TRBD2 (6 bases). The CDR3 consists of 17 residues. Per the germline V gene, CDR1 is MDHEN and CDR2 is SYDVKM. V gave up 2 bases and J gave up 2 bases, with 17 bases separating them. The DNA for the CDR3 is TGTGCCAGCAGTTTAAGTATAGGGCGGGGCTCCACAGATACGCAGTATTTT. This codes for CASSLSIGRGSTDTQYF.

V gene TRBV5-4 combines with J gene TRBJ2-7, with 8 positions matching TRBD2. The length of the CDR3 is 16 residues. The germline gives CDR1 SGHNT, CDR2 YYREEE (reference sequence). Trimming took 1 base from V and 3 from J; bases not matched to a gene: 9. The CDR3 DNA reads as TGTGCCAGCAGCTTGACTAGCGGAACTTCTTTCTACGAGCAGTACTTC. This codes for CASSLTSGTSFYEQYF.

This clone was recorded a few times. The CDR3 reads CASSLVGGLGTEAFF. CDR3 bases: TGCGCCAGCAGCTTGGTTGGCGGTCTAGGAACTGAAGCTTTCTTT. The chain has TRBV5-1 and TRBJ1-1, with D unresolved. Between the trimmed V and J ends, which lost 0 bases and 5 bases, there was a span of 14 bases. Germline CDR1 and CDR2: SGHRS and YFSETQ. There are 15 residues in the CDR3.

DNA of the CDR3: TGTGCCAGCAACGACGCGGGGGAAACTAATGAAAAACTGTTTTTT. Translating gives CASNDAGETNEKLFF. The chain is built from TRBV28 and TRBJ1-4; a possible D gene is TRBD1 (5 bases). This CDR3 contains 15 residues. Germline-derived CDR1 and CDR2 are MDHEN and SYDVKM. The V end lost 7 bases, the J end lost 1 base, and 13 bases lay between the germline ends.

The rearrangement uses TRBV11-2 and TRBJ2-1; D remains ambiguous. V lost 5 bases, J lost 2 bases, and 16 bases lay in between. CDR3 length equals 16 residues. Germline CDR1 SGHAT, CDR2 FQNNGV. CDR3 amino acids: CASSLRVTSAYNEQFF. The CDR3 DNA sequence: TGTGCCAGCAGCCTTCGGGTTACGTCGGCCTACAATGAGCAGTTCTTC.

The J gene is TRBJ2-5, the V gene TRBV13, with D perhaps TRBD1 (5 bases). The germline CDR1 and CDR2 sequences are PRHDT and FYEKMQ (reference sequence). This CDR3 spans 15 amino acids. V lost 0 bases and J 2 bases, leaving 10 bases between the germline ends. CDR3 amino acids: CASSLGVGQQETQYF. The CDR3 coding sequence is TGTGCCAGCAGCTTAGGGGTGGGGCAACAAGAGACCCAGTACTTC.